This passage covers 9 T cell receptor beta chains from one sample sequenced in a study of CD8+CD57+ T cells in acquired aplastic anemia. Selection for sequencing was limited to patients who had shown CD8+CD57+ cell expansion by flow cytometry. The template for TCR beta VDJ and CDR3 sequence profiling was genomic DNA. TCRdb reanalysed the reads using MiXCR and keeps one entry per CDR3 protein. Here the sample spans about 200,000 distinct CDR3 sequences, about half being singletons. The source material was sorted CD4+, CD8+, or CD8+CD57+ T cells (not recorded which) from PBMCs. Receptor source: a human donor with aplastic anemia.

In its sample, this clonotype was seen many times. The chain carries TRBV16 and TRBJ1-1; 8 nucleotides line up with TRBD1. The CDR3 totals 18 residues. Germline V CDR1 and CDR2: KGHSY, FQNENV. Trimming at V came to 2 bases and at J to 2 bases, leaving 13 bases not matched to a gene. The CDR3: CASSQRTGTGGTNTEAFF. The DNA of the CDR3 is TGTGCCAGCAGCCAACGCACCGGGACAGGTGGAACAAACACTGAAGCTTTCTTT.

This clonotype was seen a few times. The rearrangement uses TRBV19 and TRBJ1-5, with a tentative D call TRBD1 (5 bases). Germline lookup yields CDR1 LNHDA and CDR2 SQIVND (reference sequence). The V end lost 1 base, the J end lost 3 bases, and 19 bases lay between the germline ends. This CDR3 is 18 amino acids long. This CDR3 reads CASSIGEGRGGDNQPQHF. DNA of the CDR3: TGTGCCAGTAGTATAGGTGAAGGGCGGGGGGGTGACAATCAGCCCCAGCATTTT.

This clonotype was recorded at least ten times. DNA for the CDR3: TGTGCCAGCAGTGAAAGGGCAGGTCCTATGGGCTACACCTTC. It is translated as CASSERAGPMGYTF. The chain links TRBV6-1 to TRBJ1-2; D remains ambiguous. This CDR3 is 14 amino acids long. Per germline, CDR1 MNHNS and CDR2 SASEGT. V lost 2 bases and J lost 8, with 15 bases in between.

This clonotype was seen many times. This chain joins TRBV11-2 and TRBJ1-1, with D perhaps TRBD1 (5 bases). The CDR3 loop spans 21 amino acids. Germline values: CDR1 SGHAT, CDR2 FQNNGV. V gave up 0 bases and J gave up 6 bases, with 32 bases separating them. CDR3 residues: CASSLDTRQWPRRVRWAEAFF. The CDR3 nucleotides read TGTGCCAGCAGCTTAGATACCCGACAGTGGCCTAGGCGTGTAAGATGGGCTGAAGCTTTCTTT.

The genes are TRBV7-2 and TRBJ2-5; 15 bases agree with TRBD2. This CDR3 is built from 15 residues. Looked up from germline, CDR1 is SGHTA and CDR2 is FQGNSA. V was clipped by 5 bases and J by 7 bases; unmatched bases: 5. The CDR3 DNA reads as TGTGCCAGCAGCCCAAGGGGACTAGCGGGGGGGACCCAGTACTTC. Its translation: CASSPRGLAGGTQYF.

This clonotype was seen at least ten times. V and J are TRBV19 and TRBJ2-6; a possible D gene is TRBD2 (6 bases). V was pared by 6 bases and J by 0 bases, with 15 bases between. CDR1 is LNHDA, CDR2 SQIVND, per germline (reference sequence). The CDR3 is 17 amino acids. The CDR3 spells CASSPAGVTSGANVLTF. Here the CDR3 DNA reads TGTGCCAGTAGCCCAGCGGGCGTAACCTCTGGGGCCAACGTCCTGACTTTC.

The CDR3 DNA reads as TGTGCCAGCAGCGTATCAGGGGGAAACTATGGCTACACCTTC. Amino acid sequence: CASSVSGGNYGYTF. The chain uses TRBV9 and TRBJ1-2; 7 positions match TRBD1. Looked up from germline, CDR1 is SGDLS and CDR2 is YYNGEE. J was trimmed by 2 bases and V by 1 base; bases with no gene match: 2. CDR3 length equals 14 residues.

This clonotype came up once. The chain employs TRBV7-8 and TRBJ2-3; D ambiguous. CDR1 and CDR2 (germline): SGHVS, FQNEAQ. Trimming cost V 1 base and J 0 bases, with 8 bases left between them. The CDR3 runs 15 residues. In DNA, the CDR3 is TGTGCCAGCAGCTTAGGGTACGGTAGCACAGATACGCAGTATTTT. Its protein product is CASSLGYGSTDTQYF.

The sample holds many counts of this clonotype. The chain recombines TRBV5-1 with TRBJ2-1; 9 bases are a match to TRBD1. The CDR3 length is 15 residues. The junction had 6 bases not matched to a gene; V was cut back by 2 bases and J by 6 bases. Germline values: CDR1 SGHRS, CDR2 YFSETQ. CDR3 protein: CASSFDRGDGNEQFF. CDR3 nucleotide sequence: TGCGCCAGCAGCTTCGACAGGGGGGATGGCAATGAGCAGTTCTTC.